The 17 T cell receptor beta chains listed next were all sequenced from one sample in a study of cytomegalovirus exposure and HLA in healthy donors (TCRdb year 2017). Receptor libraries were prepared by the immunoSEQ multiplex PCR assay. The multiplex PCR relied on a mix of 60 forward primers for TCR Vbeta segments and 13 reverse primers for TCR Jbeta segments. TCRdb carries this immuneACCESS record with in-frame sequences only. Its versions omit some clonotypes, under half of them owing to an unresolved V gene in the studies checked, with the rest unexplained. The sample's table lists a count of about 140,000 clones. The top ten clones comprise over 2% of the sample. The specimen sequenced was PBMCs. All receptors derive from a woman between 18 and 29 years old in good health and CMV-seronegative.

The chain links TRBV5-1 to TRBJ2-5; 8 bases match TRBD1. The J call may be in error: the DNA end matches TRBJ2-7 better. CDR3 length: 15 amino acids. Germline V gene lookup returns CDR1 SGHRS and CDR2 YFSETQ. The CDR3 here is CASSLLGTGQYEQYF. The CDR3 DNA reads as TGCGCCAGCAGCTTGCTCGGGACAGGTCAATACGAGCAGTACTTC.

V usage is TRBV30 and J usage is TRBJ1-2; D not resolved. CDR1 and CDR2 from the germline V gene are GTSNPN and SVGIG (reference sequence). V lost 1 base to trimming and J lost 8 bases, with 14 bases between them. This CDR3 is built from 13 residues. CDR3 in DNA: TGTGCCTGGAGTGCTCATGGTGCAGAAGGCTACACCTTC. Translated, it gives CAWSAHGAEGYTF.

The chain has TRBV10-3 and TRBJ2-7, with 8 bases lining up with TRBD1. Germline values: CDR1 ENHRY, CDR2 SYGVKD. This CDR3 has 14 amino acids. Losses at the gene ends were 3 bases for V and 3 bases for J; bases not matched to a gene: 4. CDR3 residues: CAISETGGLYEQYF. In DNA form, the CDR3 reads TGTGCCATCAGTGAAACAGGGGGGCTCTACGAGCAGTACTTC.

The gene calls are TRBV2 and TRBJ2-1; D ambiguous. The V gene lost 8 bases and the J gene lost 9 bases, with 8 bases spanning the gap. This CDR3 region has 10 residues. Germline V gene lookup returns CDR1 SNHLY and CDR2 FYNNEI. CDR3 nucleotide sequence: TGTGCCAGCGGAGCGCCTGAGCAGTTCTTC. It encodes CASGAPEQFF.

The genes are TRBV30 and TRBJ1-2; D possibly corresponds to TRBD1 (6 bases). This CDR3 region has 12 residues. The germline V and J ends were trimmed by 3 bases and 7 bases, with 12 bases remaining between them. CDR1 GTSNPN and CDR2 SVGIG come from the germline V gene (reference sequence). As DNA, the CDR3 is TGTGCCTGGAGGCGCGGACAGCCTGGCTACACCTTC. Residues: CAWRRGQPGYTF.

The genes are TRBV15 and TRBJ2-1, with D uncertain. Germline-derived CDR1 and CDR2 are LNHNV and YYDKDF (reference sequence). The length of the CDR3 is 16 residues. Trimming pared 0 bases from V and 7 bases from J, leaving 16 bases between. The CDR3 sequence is CATSRDGPWMMNEQFF. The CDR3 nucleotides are TGTGCCACCAGCAGAGATGGGCCCTGGATGATGAATGAGCAGTTCTTC.

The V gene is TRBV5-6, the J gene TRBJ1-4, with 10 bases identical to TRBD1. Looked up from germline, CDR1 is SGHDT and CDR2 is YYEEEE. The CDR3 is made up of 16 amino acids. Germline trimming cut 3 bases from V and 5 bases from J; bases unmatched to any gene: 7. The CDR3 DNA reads TGTGCCAGCAGCTCGCCGGGACAGGGGCTAAATGAAAAACTGTTTTTT. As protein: CASSSPGQGLNEKLFF.

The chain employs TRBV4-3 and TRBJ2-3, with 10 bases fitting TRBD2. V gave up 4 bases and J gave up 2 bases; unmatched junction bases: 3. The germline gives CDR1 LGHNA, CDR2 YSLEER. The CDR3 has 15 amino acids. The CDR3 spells CASSLGLAVTDTQYF. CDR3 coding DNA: TGCGCCAGCAGCCTCGGACTAGCGGTCACAGATACGCAGTATTTT.

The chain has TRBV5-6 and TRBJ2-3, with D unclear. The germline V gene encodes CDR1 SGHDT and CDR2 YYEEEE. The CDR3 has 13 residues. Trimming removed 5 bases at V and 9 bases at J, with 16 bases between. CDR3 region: CASSPEDGITQYF. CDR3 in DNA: TGTGCCAGCAGTCCCGAGGATGGCATCACGCAGTATTTT.

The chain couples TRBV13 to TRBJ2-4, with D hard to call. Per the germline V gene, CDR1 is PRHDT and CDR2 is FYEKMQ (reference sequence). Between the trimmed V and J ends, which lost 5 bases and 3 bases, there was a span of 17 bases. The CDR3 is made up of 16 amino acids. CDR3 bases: TGTGCCAGCAGCCTTTACAGTAGTATATTCAAAAACATTCAGTACTTC. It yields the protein CASSLYSSIFKNIQYF.

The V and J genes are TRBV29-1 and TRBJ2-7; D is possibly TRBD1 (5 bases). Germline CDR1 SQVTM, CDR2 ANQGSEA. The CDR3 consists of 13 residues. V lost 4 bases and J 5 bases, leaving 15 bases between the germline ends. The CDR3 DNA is TGCAGCGTTGCCGGGCAGGGAAGAGACGAGCAGTACTTC. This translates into CSVAGQGRDEQYF.

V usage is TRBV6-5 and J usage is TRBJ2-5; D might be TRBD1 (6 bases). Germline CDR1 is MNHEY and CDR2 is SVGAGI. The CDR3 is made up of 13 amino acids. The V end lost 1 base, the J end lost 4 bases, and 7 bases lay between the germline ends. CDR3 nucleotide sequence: TGTGCCAGCAGTTACTTAGGGGGAGAGACCCAGTACTTC. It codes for CASSYLGGETQYF.

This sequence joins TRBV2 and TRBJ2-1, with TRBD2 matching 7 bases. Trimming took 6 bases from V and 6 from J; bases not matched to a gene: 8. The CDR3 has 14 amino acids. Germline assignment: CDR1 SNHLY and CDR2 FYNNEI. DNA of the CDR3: TGTGCCAGCAGGGGGGGAGGGACCGCCAATGAGCAGTTCTTC. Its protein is CASRGGGTANEQFF.

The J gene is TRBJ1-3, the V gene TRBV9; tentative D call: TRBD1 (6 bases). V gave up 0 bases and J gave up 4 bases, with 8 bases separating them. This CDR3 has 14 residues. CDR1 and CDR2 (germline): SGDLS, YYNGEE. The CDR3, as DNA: TGTGCCAGCAGCGTAGGTGGACAGGGAAACACCATATATTTT. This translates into CASSVGGQGNTIYF.

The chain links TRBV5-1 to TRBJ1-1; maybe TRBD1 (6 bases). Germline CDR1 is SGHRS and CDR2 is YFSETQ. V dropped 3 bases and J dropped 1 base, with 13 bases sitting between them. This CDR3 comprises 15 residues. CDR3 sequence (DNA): TGCGCCAGCAGCTCCGCCTTAGGGGGGAACACTGAAGCTTTCTTT. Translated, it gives CASSSALGGNTEAFF.

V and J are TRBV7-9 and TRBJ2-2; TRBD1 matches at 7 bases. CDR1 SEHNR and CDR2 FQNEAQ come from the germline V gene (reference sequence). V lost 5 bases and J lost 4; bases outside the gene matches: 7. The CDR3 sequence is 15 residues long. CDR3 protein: CASSPQSGGTGELFF. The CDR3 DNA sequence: TGTGCCAGCAGCCCCCAATCAGGGGGCACCGGGGAGCTGTTTTTT.

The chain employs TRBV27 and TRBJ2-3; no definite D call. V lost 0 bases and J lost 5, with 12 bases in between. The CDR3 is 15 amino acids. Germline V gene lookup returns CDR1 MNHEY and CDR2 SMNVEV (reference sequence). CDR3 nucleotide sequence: TGTGCCAGCAGTTTATCAAGAAGCCAATTAGATACGCAGTATTTT. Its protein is CASSLSRSQLDTQYF.